Each of the 32 T cell receptor beta chains below was sequenced from the same sample in a study of T cells in Graves' hyperthyroidism and ophthalmopathy. RNA transcripts served as the template for amplifying TCR beta CDR3 regions. During a first-round RT-PCR of the TCR CDR3, the HTBI primer set was used. A single record per CDR3 protein comes from TCRdb applying MiXCR to the multiplex PCR reads. The sample yields about 550,000 distinct CDR3 sequences, around 20% seen once. Sequenced material: blood. The source of these receptors is a man younger than 35 with Graves' hyperthyroidism.

This clonotype was picked up many times. V usage is TRBV13 and J usage is TRBJ1-2, with TRBD1 matching over 8 bases. V dropped 5 bases and J dropped 6; count of bases not matched to a gene: 5. This CDR3 spans 13 amino acids. Germline loops: CDR1 PRHDT, CDR2 FYEKMQ (reference sequence). The CDR3 DNA sequence: TGTGCCAGCAGCGCGGGACAGGTGAATGGCTACACCTTC. Encoded protein: CASSAGQVNGYTF.

This clonotype was observed many times. The genes are TRBV12-3 or TRBV12-4 and TRBJ1-2, with D possibly being TRBD1 (6 bases). The CDR3 has 14 amino acids. V was shortened by 5 bases and J by 8 bases, with 18 bases between the two germline ends. CDR3 residues: CASSLPRDMGGYTF. The CDR3 region has the DNA TGTGCCAGCAGTCTCCCCCGGGACATGGGGGGCTACACCTTC.

This clonotype was seen ten or more times. The chain has TRBV13 and TRBJ2-7; unclear D gene. Deletions cut 3 bases from V and 6 bases from J, with 12 bases between. The CDR3 is 13 residues long. CDR1 and CDR2 (germline): PRHDT, FYEKMQ (reference sequence). The chain's CDR3 is CASSLRITCEQYF. CDR3 nucleotide sequence: TGTGCCAGCAGCTTGCGAATTACCTGCGAGCAGTACTTC. The complete variable domain, with remaining parts taken from reference TRBV13 and TRBJ2-7, reads AAGVIQSPRHLIKEKRETATLKCYPIPRHDTVYWYQQGPGQDPQFLISFYEKMQSDKGSIPDRFSAQQFSDYHSELNMSSLELGDSALYFCASSLRITCEQYFGPGTRLTVT.

This clonotype was observed many times. This chain uses TRBV6-1 with TRBJ2-5; possible D gene TRBD2, 6 bases. This CDR3 comprises 13 residues. CDR1 is MNHNS, CDR2 SASEGT, per germline. Trimming stripped 5 bases from V and 5 bases from J, with 12 bases between. The CDR3 loop is CASSLRELETQYF. In nucleotides, the CDR3 is TGTGCCAGCAGTCTCCGGGAGCTTGAGACCCAGTACTTC.

This clonotype was seen many times. This sequence joins TRBV5-1 and TRBJ2-5; a weak D match, TRBD2 (6 bases). V dropped 4 bases and J dropped 7 bases, with 14 bases sitting between them. This CDR3 comprises 13 residues. Germline CDR1 reads SGHRS; CDR2 reads YFSETQ. CDR3 in DNA: TGCGCCAGCAGCCCTAGCGCTCTGGGGACCCAGTACTTC. It encodes CASSPSALGTQYF.

This clonotype was counted at least ten times. The chain combines TRBV7-9 with TRBJ2-5, with 11 bases lining up with TRBD2. Losses at the gene ends were 4 bases for V and 1 base for J; bases not matched to a gene: 5. This CDR3 has 16 amino acids. Germline V CDR1 and CDR2: SEHNR, FQNEAQ (reference sequence). CDR3 residues: CASSSWTSGSQETQYF. The CDR3 DNA reads as TGTGCCAGCAGCTCCTGGACTAGCGGGTCCCAAGAGACCCAGTACTTC.

Ten or more counts support this clonotype. The rearrangement uses TRBV7-9 and TRBJ1-2; 9 bases map to TRBD1. This CDR3 is 11 amino acids long. In germline, CDR1 is SEHNR, CDR2 FQNEAQ (reference sequence). The ends lost 1 base at V and 14 bases at J; junction bases unmatched: 2. CDR3: CASSLEGQGTF. The DNA of the CDR3 is TGTGCCAGCAGCTTAGAGGGACAGGGAACCTTC.

This clonotype was detected many times. The chain couples TRBV30 to TRBJ2-7, with a possible D match to TRBD2 (5 bases). The V end lost 3 bases, the J end lost 2 bases, and 17 bases lay between the germline ends. Germline CDR1 is GTSNPN and CDR2 is SVGIG (reference sequence). This CDR3 has 15 residues. This CDR3 reads CAWSGEQVRAYEQYF. CDR3 sequence (DNA): TGTGCCTGGAGCGGGGAGCAGGTGAGAGCCTACGAGCAGTACTTC.

This clonotype occurred many times. The V gene is TRBV24-1, the J gene TRBJ2-4; D possibly matches TRBD1 or TRBD2 (6 bases each). V lost 4 bases and J lost 15, with 30 bases in between. Germline V gene data show CDR1 as KGHDR and CDR2 as SFDVKD. The CDR3 is 17 residues long. This CDR3 reads CATSDNLDWDGGGFRYF. DNA for the CDR3: TGTGCCACCAGTGACAATCTCGACTGGGACGGAGGGGGGTTTCGGTACTTC.

This clonotype was counted at least ten times. The chain links TRBV19 to TRBJ2-7, with TRBD1 matching over 10 bases. Trimming removed 7 bases from V and 5 bases from J; junction bases left unmatched: 8. The CDR3 extends over 14 amino acids. Germline V CDR1 and CDR2: LNHDA, SQIVND (reference sequence). The CDR3 DNA sequence: TGTGCCAGTACAGACAGGGGGCGGAATAACGAGCAGTACTTC. Protein: CASTDRGRNNEQYF.

The chain recombines TRBV6-1 with TRBJ2-2; 7 nucleotides agree with TRBD1. Germline values: CDR1 MNHNS, CDR2 SASEGT. Trimming took 2 bases from V and 4 from J; bases not matched to a gene: 10. The CDR3 is 17 amino acids. The CDR3 bases are TGTGCCAGCAGTGAATTATGGGGCAGGGGGAGCACCGGGGAGCTGTTTTTT. It encodes CASSELWGRGSTGELFF.

In this sample, this clonotype turned up many times. The rearrangement links TRBV7-9 to TRBJ1-1, with unresolved D. Trimming stripped 5 bases from V and 3 bases from J, with 10 bases between. The CDR3 runs to 13 residues. The germline V gene has CDR1 SEHNR and CDR2 FQNEAQ (reference sequence). CDR3 protein: CASSNSMDTEAFF. The CDR3 DNA reads as TGTGCCAGCAGCAATAGTATGGACACTGAAGCTTTCTTT. Drawing the rest from reference TRBV7-9 and TRBJ1-1, the complete variable domain is DTGVSQNPRHKITKRGQNVTFRCDPISEHNRLYWYRQTLGQGPEFLTYFQNEAQLEKSRLLSDRFSAERPKGSFSTLEIQRTEQGDSAMYLCASSNSMDTEAFFGQGTRLTVV.

The chain recombines TRBV7-9 with TRBJ1-1; D remains unclear. Trimming stripped 3 bases from V and 6 bases from J, with 17 bases between. In germline, CDR1 is SEHNR, CDR2 FQNEAQ (reference sequence). This CDR3 has 15 amino acids. In DNA form, the CDR3 reads TGTGCCAGCAGCTTTCCCGAGGGCCTGGAGGCTGAAGCTTTCTTT. Translated: CASSFPEGLEAEAFF.

This sequence joins TRBV2 and TRBJ2-5; TRBD1 matches at 8 bases. With V trimmed by 7 bases and J by 5 bases, 9 bases remained unmatched. This CDR3 has 14 amino acids. The germline V gene encodes CDR1 SNHLY and CDR2 FYNNEI. The CDR3 DNA sequence: TGTGCCAGCAAGCGTCAGGGGGCAGGGGAGACCCAGTACTTC. It encodes CASKRQGAGETQYF.

The rearrangement uses TRBV6-1 and TRBJ1-1, with D perhaps matching TRBD1 (6 bases). Trimming took off 7 bases at V and 3 bases at J, with 15 bases between the two ends. The CDR3 runs 14 residues. Germline CDR1 MNHNS, CDR2 SASEGT. This chain's CDR3 is CASTEQGRDTEAFF. The DNA for the CDR3 is TGTGCCAGCACCGAACAGGGTAGGGACACTGAAGCTTTCTTT.

The chain is built from TRBV27 and TRBJ2-2, with a weak D call TRBD1 (6 bases). V lost 4 bases to trimming and J lost 1 base, with 10 bases between them. Germline V gene sequence: CDR1 MNHEY, CDR2 SMNVEV (reference sequence). CDR3 length equals 15 residues. Here the CDR3 DNA reads TGTGCCAGCAGTTCAGGGGACCAGAACACCGGGGAGCTGTTTTTT. Translation: CASSSGDQNTGELFF.

The chain employs TRBV9 and TRBJ1-2, with 7 bases that match TRBD1. The V gene end was trimmed by 0 bases and the J gene end by 2 bases; junction bases not matched to a gene: 7. CDR1 and CDR2 from the germline V gene are SGDLS and YYNGEE. The CDR3 length is 16 residues. The CDR3 coding sequence is TGTGCCAGCAGCGTAGCGAAAACAGGGGCGAACTATGGCTACACCTTC. The encoded protein is CASSVAKTGANYGYTF. Combining the CDR3 with reference TRBV9 and TRBJ1-2 gives the whole variable domain DSGVTQTPKHLITATGQRVTLRCSPRSGDLSVYWYQQSLDQGLQFLIQYYNGEERAKGNILERFSAQQFPDLHSELNLSSLELGDSALYFCASSVAKTGANYGYTFGSGTRLTVV.

This clonotype was counted many times. This chain connects TRBV28 to TRBJ1-1; TRBD1 matches at 7 bases. The V gene's germline CDR1 is MDHEN and CDR2 SYDVKM. V shed 0 bases, J shed 8 bases, and the junction held 6 bases outside the gene matches. CDR3 length: 14 residues. The CDR3 DNA reads as TGTGCCAGCAGTTTATGGGGGGCGGGACAGGAAGCTTTCTTT. Its protein is CASSLWGAGQEAFF.

V is TRBV11-2 and J is TRBJ2-5; 11 bases align to TRBD1. This CDR3 region has 17 residues. Germline CDR1 SGHAT, CDR2 FQNNGV. V shed 7 bases, J shed 5 bases, and the junction held 15 bases outside the gene matches. The CDR3 reads CASTPLEGTGGVETQYF. In nucleotides, the CDR3 is TGTGCCAGCACCCCATTAGAGGGGACAGGGGGTGTTGAGACCCAGTACTTC.

In this sample, this clonotype turned up many times. V usage is TRBV6-1 and J usage is TRBJ1-1; no firm D call. Trimming removed 6 bases at V and 6 bases at J, with 14 bases between. This CDR3 comprises 13 residues. Germline V lookup: CDR1 MNHNS, CDR2 SASEGT. DNA of the CDR3: TGTGCCAGCAGGAACCTCGCCGAGGCTGAAGCTTTCTTT. The encoded protein is CASRNLAEAEAFF.

This clonotype occurred many times. This chain uses TRBV5-1 with TRBJ1-2; D is possibly TRBD1 (6 bases). The CDR3 is 16 residues long. Trimming cost V 4 bases and J 1 base, with 17 bases left between them. Germline V gene lookup returns CDR1 SGHRS and CDR2 YFSETQ. The CDR3 protein is CASSVAFLDSNYGYTF. In nucleotides, the CDR3 is TGCGCCAGCAGCGTAGCCTTTTTGGACAGTAACTATGGCTACACCTTC.

This clonotype was observed at least ten times. The chain uses TRBV28 and TRBJ1-2; weak D call: TRBD1 (6 bases). Germline lookup yields CDR1 MDHEN and CDR2 SYDVKM. V dropped 4 bases and J dropped 8 bases, with 17 bases sitting between them. The CDR3 has 14 amino acids. CDR3 sequence (DNA): TGTGCCAGCAGTTCTACAGGACAGTACGGCGGCTACACCTTC. Protein product: CASSSTGQYGGYTF.

The sample holds many counts of this clonotype. The V call is TRBV28, the J call TRBJ2-7; TRBD1 is a possible D gene (6 bases). CDR1 MDHEN and CDR2 SYDVKM come from the germline V gene. The CDR3 contains 15 residues. Trimming pared 7 bases from V and 5 bases from J, leaving 21 bases between. This CDR3 reads CASTMTGTPRNEQYF. The CDR3 DNA reads as TGTGCCAGCACCATGACCGGGACACCAAGGAACGAGCAGTACTTC.

This chain's CDR3 is CASSLNRGLGSPLHF. As DNA, the CDR3 is TGTGCCAGCAGCCTAAACAGGGGGCTTGGTTCACCCCTCCACTTT. The chain is built from TRBV12-3 or TRBV12-4 and TRBJ1-6; 9 bases line up with TRBD1. The length of the CDR3 is 15 residues. The J segment lost 9 bases and the V segment lost 6 bases, leaving 9 bases of the junction unmatched.

In this sample, this clonotype turned up many times. A much larger clone lies one base from this, so it may be a read error. This rearrangement joins TRBV12-3 or TRBV12-4 to TRBJ1-1, with D possibly being TRBD1 (6 bases). The length of the CDR3 is 14 residues. CDR3: CASSFQGMDTEVFF. CDR3 in DNA: TGTGCCAGCAGTTTCCAGGGGATGGACACTGAAGTTTTCTTT.

This clonotype was detected ten times or more. CDR3 sequence reads: CATSVLRISNQPQHF. CDR3 nucleotide sequence: TGTGCCACCAGTGTGTTGAGGATTAGCAATCAGCCCCAGCATTTT. The chain is built from TRBV24-1 and TRBJ1-5; D remains unclear. Germline values: CDR1 KGHDR, CDR2 SFDVKD. This CDR3 has 15 residues. V lost 5 bases and J 0 bases, leaving 10 bases between the germline ends.

This clonotype was recorded at least ten times. The chain couples TRBV9 to TRBJ1-1; the match to TRBD1 covers 10 bases. The junction had 9 bases not matched to a gene; V was cut back by 4 bases and J by 0 bases. From germline, CDR1 is SGDLS and CDR2 YYNGEE. This CDR3 spans 17 amino acids. The CDR3 DNA reads TGTGCCAGCAGCACCCAGACAGGGGGCCCTTTGAACACTGAAGCTTTCTTT. Its protein is CASSTQTGGPLNTEAFF.

This clonotype appeared many times. The rearrangement uses TRBV6-2 or TRBV6-3 and TRBJ2-2; D not certain. V was clipped by 0 bases and J by 5 bases, with 7 bases between them. The CDR3 has 14 residues. Per the germline V gene, CDR1 is MNHEY and CDR2 is SVGEGT. CDR3 nucleotide sequence: TGTGCCAGCAGTTACTCGTCAGGAACCGGGGAGCTGTTTTTT. Translating gives CASSYSSGTGELFF.

In its sample, this clonotype was seen many times. The chain joins TRBV20-1 to TRBJ1-2; 7 bases map to TRBD1. The CDR3 extends over 12 amino acids. Looked up from germline, CDR1 is DFQATT and CDR2 is SNEGSKA (reference sequence). J gave up 3 bases and V 5 bases, and 3 bases lay outside the gene matches. This chain's CDR3 is CSASDRDYGYTF. The CDR3 bases are TGCAGTGCTTCCGACAGGGACTATGGCTACACCTTC.

Many counts were recorded for this clonotype. J is TRBJ1-2 and V is TRBV6-5; 9 nucleotides match TRBD1. The germline CDR1 and CDR2 sequences are MNHEY and SVGAGI. With 0 bases clipped from V and 8 bases from J, the junction kept 7 bases outside the gene matches. The CDR3 runs to 15 residues. CDR3 protein: CASSYSMDRGGGYTF. The DNA of the CDR3 is TGTGCCAGCAGTTACTCGATGGACAGGGGTGGCGGCTACACCTTC.

In this sample, this clonotype turned up a few times. This may be a read error, as it is one base from a much larger clone. The chain combines TRBV6-1 with TRBJ2-7; D not resolved. Germline-derived CDR1 and CDR2 are MNHNS and SASEGT. The CDR3 has 13 amino acids. The CDR3 sequence: CASSTLPSYVQYF. In DNA form, the CDR3 reads TGTGCCAGCAGTACCCTCCCCTCCTACGTGCAGTACTTC.

This clonotype was seen ten or more times. This sequence joins TRBV12-3 or TRBV12-4 and TRBJ2-2; a weak D match, TRBD2 (5 bases). Trimming stripped 7 bases from V and 7 bases from J, with 7 bases between. The CDR3 is 11 residues long. The CDR3: CASMRVGELFF. The CDR3 region has the DNA TGTGCCAGCATGAGGGTCGGGGAGCTGTTTTTT.